The sequence of this T cell receptor (beta chain) was determined in a study of cytomegalovirus exposure and HLA in healthy donors. Study background: The study's early data release held 75 million to 95 million unique TCRs from HLA-typed donors. The study, taken as a whole, reports: TCR beta chain V- and J-gene trimming was linked, in a later analysis, to a missense variant in DCLRE1C. A few CMV-associated chains were confirmed in vitro to be specific for CMV antigens.

PCR was performed using 60 Vbeta and 13 Jbeta primers. Clones were read by immunoSEQ multiplex PCR, and TCRdb kept only the in-frame ones, dropping some. This repertoire shows some 130,000 clones, around 83% found once; its top ten account for about 1.2%. The V segment lost 1 base and the J segment 2 bases; nucleotides outside the gene matches: 13. The length of the CDR3 is 18 residues. In germline, CDR1 is MGHRA, CDR2 YSYEKL. A remark on this clone: Its antigen is as yet unknown.

In nominal health when sampled, donors likely had unrecorded immune exposures nonetheless. V usage is TRBV4-1 and J usage is TRBJ1-1, with 7 bases that match TRBD1. The specimen sequenced was PBMCs. The sequence was collected from a girl aged 2-15 years in good health and CMV-seronegative. The CDR3 region has the DNA TGCGCCAGCAGCCAAGTCCGCCCATCGCGACAGGGCAACACTGAAGCTTTCTTT. Its translation is CASSQVRPSRQGNTEAFF.